This TCR beta chain was profiled in a study of tumor and adjacent non-tumor tissue in lung cancer. This clonotype is medium-sized (0.01 to 0.1%) within its sample. TCRbeta libraries were built with three rounds of nested PCR, modified from ARM-PCR. One entry per CDR3 protein results from TCRdb running MiXCR on the multiplex PCR reads. The sample comprises 50,000 or so distinct CDR3 sequences, 60% to 80% of which are singletons, and more than 20% rests with the top ten. This sample's RNA came from whole unsorted tissue. Distant lung tissue was collected more than 3 cm away from the tumor edge. Donors were chemotherapy-naive, newly diagnosed lung cancer surgical patients in China, August–November 2014. Germline-derived CDR1 and CDR2 are WSHSY and SAAADI. The CDR3 covers 13 residues. The V and J ends lost 6 bases and 7 bases respectively, with 12 bases between them.

What was sequenced was distant non-tumor lung tissue. This rearrangement joins TRBV10-2 to TRBJ2-2, with TRBD2 as a possible D gene (5 bases). The receptor comes from a woman in her sixties with non-small cell lung cancer. CDR3 bases: TGCGCCAGCAGGCACGGGAACGACGGGGAGCTGTTTTTT. This encodes CASRHGNDGELFF.